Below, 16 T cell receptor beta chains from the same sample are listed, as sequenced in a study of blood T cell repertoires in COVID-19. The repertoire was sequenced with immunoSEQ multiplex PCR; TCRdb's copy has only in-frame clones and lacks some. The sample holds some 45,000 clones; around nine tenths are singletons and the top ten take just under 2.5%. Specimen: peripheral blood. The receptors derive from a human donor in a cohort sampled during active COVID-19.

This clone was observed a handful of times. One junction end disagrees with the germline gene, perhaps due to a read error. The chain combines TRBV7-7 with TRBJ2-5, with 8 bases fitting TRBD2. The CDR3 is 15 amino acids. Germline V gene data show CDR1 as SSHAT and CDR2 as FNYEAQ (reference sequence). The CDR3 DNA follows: TGTGCTAGCAGCCTCGGGACTAGGCTCGGAGAGACCCAGTACTTC. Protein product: CASSLGTRLGETQYF.

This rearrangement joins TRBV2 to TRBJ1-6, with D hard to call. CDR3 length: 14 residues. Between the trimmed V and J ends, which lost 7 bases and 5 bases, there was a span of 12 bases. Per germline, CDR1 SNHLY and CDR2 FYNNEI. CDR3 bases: TGTGCCAGCACCTACAGTCAAAATAATTCACCCCTCCACTTT. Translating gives CASTYSQNNSPLHF.

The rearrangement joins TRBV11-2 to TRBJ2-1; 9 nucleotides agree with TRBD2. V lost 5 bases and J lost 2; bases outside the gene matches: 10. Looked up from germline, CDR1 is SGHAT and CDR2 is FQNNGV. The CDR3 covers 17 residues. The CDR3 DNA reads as TGTGCCAGCAGCCTCTGGAGCGGGGGGTCCCCCTACAATGAGCAGTTCTTC. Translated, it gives CASSLWSGGSPYNEQFF.

CDR3 residues: CASSQDRGDAEAFF. CDR3 in DNA: TGTGCCAGCAGCCAAGATCGCGGTGACGCTGAAGCTTTCTTT. The chain has TRBV4-2 and TRBJ1-1; D is ambiguous. CDR1 LGHNA and CDR2 YNFKEQ come from the germline V gene. Deletions cut 0 bases from V and 6 bases from J, with 11 bases between. There are 14 residues in the CDR3.

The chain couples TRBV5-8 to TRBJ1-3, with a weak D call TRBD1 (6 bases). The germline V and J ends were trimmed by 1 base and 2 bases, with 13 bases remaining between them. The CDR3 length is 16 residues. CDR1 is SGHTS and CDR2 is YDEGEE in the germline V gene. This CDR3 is CASSLTVNRAGNTIYF. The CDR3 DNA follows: TGTGCCAGCAGCTTGACAGTCAACAGGGCTGGAAACACCATATATTTT.

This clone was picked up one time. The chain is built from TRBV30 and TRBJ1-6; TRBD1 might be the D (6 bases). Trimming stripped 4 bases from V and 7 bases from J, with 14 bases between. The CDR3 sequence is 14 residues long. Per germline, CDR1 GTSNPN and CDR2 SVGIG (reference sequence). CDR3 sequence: CAWNRDTVNSPLHF. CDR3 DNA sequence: TGTGCCTGGAACAGGGATACGGTGAATTCACCCCTCCACTTT.

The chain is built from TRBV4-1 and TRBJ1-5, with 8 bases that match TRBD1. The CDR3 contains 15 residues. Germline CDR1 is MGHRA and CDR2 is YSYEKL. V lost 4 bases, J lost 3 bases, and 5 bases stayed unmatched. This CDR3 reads CASSPGTGPNQPQHF. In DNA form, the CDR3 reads TGCGCCAGCAGCCCAGGGACAGGCCCCAATCAGCCCCAGCATTTT.

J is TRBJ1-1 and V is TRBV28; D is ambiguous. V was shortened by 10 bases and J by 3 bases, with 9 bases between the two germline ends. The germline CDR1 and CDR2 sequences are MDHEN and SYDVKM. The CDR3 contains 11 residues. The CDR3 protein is CATVFYTEAFF. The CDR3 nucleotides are TGTGCCACCGTGTTCTACACTGAAGCTTTCTTT.

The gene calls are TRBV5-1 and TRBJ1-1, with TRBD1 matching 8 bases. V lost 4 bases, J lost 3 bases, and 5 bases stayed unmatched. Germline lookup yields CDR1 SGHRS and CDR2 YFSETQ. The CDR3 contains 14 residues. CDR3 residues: CASSPDRADTEAFF. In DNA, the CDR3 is TGCGCCAGCAGCCCGGACAGGGCCGACACTGAAGCTTTCTTT.

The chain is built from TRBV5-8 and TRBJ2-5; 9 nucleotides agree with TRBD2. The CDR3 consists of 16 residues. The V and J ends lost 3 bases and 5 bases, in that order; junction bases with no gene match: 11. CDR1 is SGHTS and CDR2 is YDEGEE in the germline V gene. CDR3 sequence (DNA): TGTGCCAGCAGCTATAAGGCGGGGGGGCCCCGCGAGACCCAGTACTTC. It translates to CASSYKAGGPRETQYF.

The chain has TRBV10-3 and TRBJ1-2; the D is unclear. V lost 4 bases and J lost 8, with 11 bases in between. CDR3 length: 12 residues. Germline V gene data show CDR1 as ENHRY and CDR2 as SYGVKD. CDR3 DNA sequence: TGTGCCATCAGTGGCGGACGGGAGGGCTACACCTTC. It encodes CAISGGREGYTF.

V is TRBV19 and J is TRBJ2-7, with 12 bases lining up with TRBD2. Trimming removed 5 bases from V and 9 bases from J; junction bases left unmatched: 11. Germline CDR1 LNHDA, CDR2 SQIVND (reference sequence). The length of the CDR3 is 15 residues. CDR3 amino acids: CASSPTSGGHNGQYF. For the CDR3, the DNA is TGTGCCAGTAGTCCGACTAGCGGGGGTCACAACGGGCAGTACTTC.

In DNA form, the CDR3 reads TGTGCCAGCAGCCACGGGGGGAGCAACACCTACAATGAGCAGTTCTTC. Encoded protein: CASSHGGSNTYNEQFF. V gene TRBV4-2 combines with J gene TRBJ2-1, with 7 bases matching TRBD2. Germline values: CDR1 LGHNA, CDR2 YNFKEQ. The CDR3 runs 16 residues. V shed 3 bases and J 2 bases; nucleotides not matched to a gene: 7.

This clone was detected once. The CDR3: CASGTGYNEQFF. In nucleotides, the CDR3 is TGTGCCAGCGGGACAGGCTACAATGAGCAGTTCTTC. This rearrangement joins TRBV19 to TRBJ2-1; TRBD1 agrees at 8 bases. This CDR3 spans 12 amino acids. Germline CDR1 reads LNHDA; CDR2 reads SQIVND (reference sequence). V shed 9 bases and J 3 bases; nucleotides not matched to a gene: 1.

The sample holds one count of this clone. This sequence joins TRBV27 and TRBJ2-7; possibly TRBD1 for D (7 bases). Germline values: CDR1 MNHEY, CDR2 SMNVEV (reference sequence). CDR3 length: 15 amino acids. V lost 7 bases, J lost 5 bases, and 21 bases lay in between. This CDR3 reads CASKEYAGGRDEQYF. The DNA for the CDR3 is TGTGCCAGCAAGGAGTACGCAGGGGGGCGAGACGAGCAGTACTTC.

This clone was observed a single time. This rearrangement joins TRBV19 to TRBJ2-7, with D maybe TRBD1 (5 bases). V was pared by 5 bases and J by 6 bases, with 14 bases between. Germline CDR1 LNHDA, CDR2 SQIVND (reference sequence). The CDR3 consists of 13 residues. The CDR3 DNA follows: TGTGCCAGTAGTGAGGACATGGTTTCCGAGCAGTACTTC. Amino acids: CASSEDMVSEQYF.